These 22 T cell receptor beta chains were all obtained from the same sample, sequenced in a study of T cells in Graves' hyperthyroidism and ophthalmopathy. Researchers amplified the TCR beta CDR3 regions from RNA transcripts. RT-PCR in the first round (using the HTBI primer set) targeted the TCR CDR3. Using its own MiXCR run on the multiplex PCR reads, TCRdb lists one record per CDR3 protein. The data hold 35,000 to 45,000 distinct CDR3 sequences, with 40% to 55% observed a single time. Sequencing was done on a sample of blood. The receptor source for this set is a woman aged 50 to 65 with Graves' hyperthyroidism that later progressed to Graves' ophthalmopathy.

The chain employs TRBV2 and TRBJ2-1, with 14 bases aligning to TRBD2. V shed 4 bases and J 0 bases; nucleotides not matched to a gene: 8. Germline-derived CDR1 and CDR2 are SNHLY and FYNNEI. CDR3 length equals 19 residues. CDR3 DNA sequence: TGTGCCAGCAGTGGACTAGCGGGAGGGCCCGATAGCTCCTACAATGAGCAGTTCTTC. It yields the protein CASSGLAGGPDSSYNEQFF.

This clonotype was counted many times. V usage is TRBV27 and J usage is TRBJ1-2; D is undetermined. This CDR3 spans 13 amino acids. The V gene's germline CDR1 is MNHEY and CDR2 SMNVEV (reference sequence). Trimming shortened V by 7 bases and J by 4 bases, and 13 bases separated the two germline ends. CDR3 sequence (DNA): TGTGCCAGCACCGACGGCACTGTCTATGGCTACACCTTC. The encoded protein is CASTDGTVYGYTF.

The chain is built from TRBV20-1 and TRBJ2-3; TRBD2 matches at 7 bases. Germline CDR1 DFQATT, CDR2 SNEGSKA (reference sequence). The V gene end was trimmed by 5 bases and the J gene end by 0 bases; junction bases not matched to a gene: 5. The CDR3 sequence is 14 residues long. The chain's CDR3 is CSADLAASTDTQYF. CDR3 bases: TGCAGTGCTGATCTAGCGGCTAGCACAGATACGCAGTATTTT.

The gene calls are TRBV7-2 and TRBJ2-7; 10 nucleotides align to TRBD2. Per germline, CDR1 SGHTA and CDR2 FQGNSA. Losses at the gene ends were 1 base for V and 4 bases for J; bases not matched to a gene: 4. The CDR3 runs 15 residues. The CDR3 DNA reads TGTGCCAGCAGCTTAGTTGCTAGCGGGAGTTACGAGCAGTACTTC. It translates to CASSLVASGSYEQYF. Filled out from reference TRBV7-2 and TRBJ2-7, the complete variable domain reads GAGVSQSPSNKVTEKGKDVELRCDPISGHTALYWYRQSLGQGLEFLIYFQGNSAPDKSGLPSDRFSAERTGGSVSTLTIQRTQQEDSAVYLCASSLVASGSYEQYFGPGTRLTVT.

This clonotype was recorded a few times. J is TRBJ2-3 and V is TRBV24-1; weak D call: TRBD1 (5 bases). The CDR3 loop spans 16 amino acids. CDR1 and CDR2 from the germline V gene are KGHDR and SFDVKD. Trimming left V 3 bases short and J 4 bases short, with 16 bases between. CDR3 DNA: TGTGCCACCAGTGATGTCCAGAAAGGGGTCGCAGATACGCAGTATTTT. It encodes CATSDVQKGVADTQYF.

Only a few counts were recorded for this clonotype. Relative to the germline gene, one junction end is altered; a read error may explain this. The rearrangement uses TRBV20-1 and TRBJ1-6; D not certain. The CDR3 runs to 14 residues. The germline CDR1 and CDR2 sequences are DFQATT and SNEGSKA (reference sequence). CDR3 amino acids: CSAREGPPPAPLHF. The CDR3 DNA follows: TGCAGCGCTAGAGAGGGCCCCCCCCCGGCACCCCTCCACTTT.

The genes are TRBV20-1 and TRBJ2-7; 8 bases agree with TRBD2. Germline trimming cut 3 bases from V and 0 bases from J; bases unmatched to any gene: 4. CDR3 size: 14 residues. CDR1 is DFQATT and CDR2 is SNEGSKA in the germline V gene (reference sequence). The CDR3 loop reads CSARSSGSSYEQYF. Here the CDR3 DNA reads TGCAGTGCTAGGTCCAGCGGGAGCTCCTACGAGCAGTACTTC.

Within the sample, this clonotype is medium-sized. The chain couples TRBV7-3 to TRBJ2-7; D perhaps matches TRBD1 (5 bases). The germline CDR1 and CDR2 sequences are SGHTA and FQGTGA. CDR3 length: 15 amino acids. Between the trimmed V and J ends, which lost 2 bases and 2 bases, there was a span of 13 bases. The CDR3 loop reads CASSLGPGPPYEQYF. CDR3 nucleotide sequence: TGTGCCAGCAGCTTAGGGCCAGGGCCCCCCTACGAGCAGTACTTC.

This clonotype was seen repeatedly, ten times or more. This CDR3 is CASSLLATKETQYF. In nucleotides, the CDR3 is TGTGCCAGCAGTTTACTAGCGACCAAAGAGACCCAGTACTTC. This rearrangement joins TRBV12-3 or TRBV12-4 to TRBJ2-5; a weak D match, TRBD2 (6 bases). This CDR3 comprises 14 residues. V was trimmed by 2 bases and J by 3 bases, leaving 10 bases between them.

Concerning this clonotype: Germline and junction disagree at one end, which may indicate a read error. CDR3 in amino acids: CSAIPGGINELFF. In nucleotides, the CDR3 is TGCAGTGCTATCCCAGGGGGCATTAATGAGCTGTTCTTC. The V call is TRBV20-1, the J call TRBJ2-1, with 8 bases aligning to TRBD1. The CDR3 is 13 amino acids. Per germline, CDR1 DFQATT and CDR2 SNEGSKA (reference sequence).

This clonotype occurred many times. The J gene is TRBJ2-1, the V gene TRBV11-3, with TRBD2 identical over 11 bases. The ends lost 1 base at V and 8 bases at J; junction bases unmatched: 10. The germline V gene encodes CDR1 SGHNT and CDR2 YENEEA. This CDR3 comprises 17 residues. This chain's CDR3 is CASSLGLTSGSNYEQFF. The CDR3 DNA reads TGTGCCAGCAGCTTAGGACTCACTAGCGGGAGTAATTATGAGCAGTTCTTC.

As regards this clonotype: Compared with germline, one end of the junction differs, possibly owing to a read error. This chain links TRBV12-3 or TRBV12-4 with TRBJ1-5; D remains unclear. The CDR3 extends over 9 amino acids. The CDR3 region has the DNA TGTGCCAGCAGTTTGGGTAACGGGTTT. Translated: CASSLGNGF.

This clonotype was counted at least ten times. The rearrangement uses TRBV12-3 or TRBV12-4 and TRBJ2-3; a weak D match, TRBD2 (6 bases). Trimming removed 3 bases at V and 2 bases at J, with 9 bases between. This CDR3 contains 14 residues. In nucleotides, the CDR3 is TGTGCCAGCAGTTTGCGGGACTTCACAGATACGCAGTATTTT. This codes for CASSLRDFTDTQYF.

This clonotype was observed a few times. The CDR3 loop is CASRVTSGANVLTF. The CDR3 DNA follows: TGCGCCAGCAGAGTCACATCTGGGGCCAACGTCCTGACTTTC. The rearrangement joins TRBV5-1 to TRBJ2-6; D ambiguous. CDR3 length equals 14 residues. V shed 5 bases and J shed 1 base, with 7 bases lying between them. In germline, CDR1 is SGHRS, CDR2 YFSETQ.

The rearrangement joins TRBV10-1 to TRBJ2-3, with 15 bases identical to TRBD2. The CDR3 totals 17 residues. Trimming at V came to 2 bases and at J to 5 bases, leaving 5 bases not matched to a gene. Germline lookup yields CDR1 WNHNN and CDR2 SYGVQD (reference sequence). In DNA, the CDR3 is TGCGCCAGCAGTGAGCCGGGACTAGCGGGAGGAAAAGATACGCAGTATTTT. It codes for CASSEPGLAGGKDTQYF.

The rearrangement uses TRBV9 and TRBJ1-2; tentatively, D is TRBD1 (6 bases). Germline V CDR1 and CDR2: SGDLS, YYNGEE. V dropped 4 bases and J dropped 6 bases, with 10 bases sitting between them. The CDR3 is 12 amino acids. CDR3 protein: CASSLWTDGYTF. For the CDR3, the DNA is TGTGCCAGCAGCCTCTGGACAGATGGCTACACCTTC. Full variable domain (remainder filled in from reference TRBV9 and TRBJ1-2): DSGVTQTPKHLITATGQRVTLRCSPRSGDLSVYWYQQSLDQGLQFLIQYYNGEERAKGNILERFSAQQFPDLHSELNLSSLELGDSALYFCASSLWTDGYTFGSGTRLTVV.

This clonotype was seen at least ten times. The chain couples TRBV12-3 or TRBV12-4 to TRBJ1-1; 8 nucleotides match TRBD1. J lost 0 bases, V lost 5 bases, and 8 bases had no gene match. The CDR3 is 16 residues long. DNA for the CDR3: TGTGCCAGCAGTGCTACGGGACAGGCGATGAACACTGAAGCTTTCTTT. It codes for CASSATGQAMNTEAFF.

As regards this clonotype: No conserved phenylalanine or tryptophan is present at the end of the CDR3, so a read error is the likely explanation. This chain connects TRBV2 to TRBJ1-5, with a tentative D call TRBD1 (6 bases). Germline CDR1 reads SNHLY; CDR2 reads FYNNEI. V shed 8 bases and J shed 0 bases, with 20 bases lying between them. The length of the CDR3 is 17 residues. The CDR3 DNA sequence: TGTGCCAGCTCACCAGAAACACAGGGATATAGCAATCAGCCCCAGCATCTT. Translated: CASSPETQGYSNQPQHL.

By its share, this clonotype is medium-sized. The CDR3 protein is CASSPPGNTQYF. The CDR3 DNA sequence: TGTGCCAGCAGCCCCCCCGGCAATACGCAGTATTTT. The chain combines TRBV7-2 with TRBJ2-3, with D unresolved. There are 12 residues in the CDR3. V gave up 5 bases and J gave up 7 bases, with 10 bases separating them. Germline V gene data show CDR1 as SGHTA and CDR2 as FQGNSA.

The V call is TRBV9, the J call TRBJ1-1, with 12 bases aligning to TRBD1. Unmatched junction bases numbered 6, after V lost 3 bases and J lost 0 bases. The CDR3 is made up of 17 amino acids. Germline CDR1 SGDLS, CDR2 YYNGEE. The CDR3 sequence is CASSAGTGGGMNTEAFF. The CDR3 bases are TGTGCCAGCAGCGCCGGGACAGGGGGCGGGATGAACACTGAAGCTTTCTTT.

The rearrangement links TRBV5-1 to TRBJ1-6; possible D gene TRBD1, 6 bases. The CDR3 is made up of 14 amino acids. The V end was cut by 4 bases, the J end by 9 bases, with 14 bases between. Per the germline V gene, CDR1 is SGHRS and CDR2 is YFSETQ. Written as DNA, the CDR3 is TGCGCCAGCAGCGGAGACAGGCCATTTTCACCCCTCCACTTT. Residues: CASSGDRPFSPLHF.

The chain has TRBV10-3 and TRBJ2-5; TRBD1 matches at 7 bases. With V trimmed by 4 bases and J by 4 bases, 15 bases remained unmatched. Germline V gives CDR1 ENHRY, CDR2 SYGVKD. This CDR3 contains 17 residues. The CDR3 sequence is CAISASPVWSGGETQYF. As DNA, the CDR3 is TGTGCCATCAGTGCTTCACCAGTATGGTCAGGGGGAGAGACCCAGTACTTC.